The source of this T cell receptor (beta chain) is a study of T cells in tuberculosis. The study's findings and limits: Smaller distances to GMM-specific TCRs suggested their expansion in active tuberculosis.

Generated by immunoSEQ multiplex PCR, the TCRdb table keeps only in-frame clones and is missing some. There are 45,000 or so clones in the sample; roughly 96% occur only once, and around 3.5% lies in the top ten. Trimming cost V 5 bases and J 5 bases; bases outside gene matches: 6. The CDR3 consists of 14 residues. Germline CDR1 is MDHEN and CDR2 is SYDVKM. Regarding this clone: Its target is unknown.

V is TRBV28 and J is TRBJ1-2, with TRBD1 identical over 9 bases. The receptor was isolated from a donor aged 10 to 29 with latent tuberculosis or without tuberculosis infection. Sequenced sample: PBMCs. The CDR3 DNA sequence: TGTGCCAGCAGTATGACAGGGGGAGGGTATGGCTACACCTTC. It specifies CASSMTGGGYGYTF.